One and the same sample provided the 19 T cell receptor beta chains below, sequenced in a study of T-cell memory formation after mild COVID-19. TCRdb called the 5' RACE reads again in MiXCR, with one record for every CDR3 protein. The repertoire includes about 470,000 distinct CDR3 sequences, around a quarter of them detected once, and roughly an eighth sits in the top ten. The sample comprised PBMCs or a T cell subset sorted from them (not recorded which). The source is an adult woman who had mild COVID-19 (a few samples of this study predate the infection). Cell type and time point are not known.

The V and J genes are TRBV19 and TRBJ1-2; weak D call: TRBD1 (6 bases). The CDR3 covers 18 residues. Germline assignment: CDR1 LNHDA and CDR2 SQIVND (reference sequence). V was pared by 5 bases and J by 6 bases, with 28 bases between. The CDR3 is CASSPPEGDNQLRNGYTF. In DNA form, the CDR3 reads TGTGCCAGTAGTCCTCCGGAAGGGGACAACCAGCTTCGTAATGGCTACACCTTC.

The J gene is TRBJ2-1, the V gene TRBV5-1, with D unclear. Germline values: CDR1 SGHRS, CDR2 YFSETQ. The V gene lost 5 bases and the J gene lost 7 bases, with 16 bases spanning the gap. The CDR3 length is 14 residues. The DNA of the CDR3 is TGCGCCAGCAGTCACGAGGCCGGGCGAAATGAGCAGTTCTTC. This translates into CASSHEAGRNEQFF.

This clonotype was seen a few times. The chain links TRBV6-5 to TRBJ1-1; TRBD1 matches at 8 bases. The germline V gene has CDR1 MNHEY and CDR2 SVGAGI. The V gene end was trimmed by 10 bases and the J gene end by 5 bases; junction bases not matched to a gene: 12. The CDR3 totals 14 residues. CDR3 amino acids: CANNTGGETTEAFF. The CDR3 nucleotides read TGTGCCAACAATACAGGGGGGGAGACGACTGAAGCTTTCTTT.

In its sample, this clonotype was seen a few times. The chain has TRBV24-1 and TRBJ2-5; D is tentatively TRBD1 or TRBD2 (5 bases each). Germline V gene lookup returns CDR1 KGHDR and CDR2 SFDVKD. This CDR3 contains 15 residues. V gave up 4 bases and J gave up 1 base, with 12 bases separating them. The CDR3 DNA reads as TGTGCCACCAGTGACCAGGGACGGAGCCAAGAGACCCAGTACTTC. Its protein is CATSDQGRSQETQYF.

This clonotype was detected only a few times. The chain employs TRBV29-1 and TRBJ1-3; the D is unclear. The V end lost 7 bases, the J end lost 0 bases, and 10 bases lay between the germline ends. Germline V gene sequence: CDR1 SQVTM, CDR2 ANQGSEA. The length of the CDR3 is 13 residues. CDR3 sequence (DNA): TGCAGCGCAAGGCGGAGCTCTGGAAACACCATATATTTT. Protein sequence: CSARRSSGNTIYF. Full variable domain (outside the CDR3, taken from reference TRBV29-1 and TRBJ1-3): SAVISQKPSRDICQRGTSLTIQCQVDSQVTMMFWYRQQPGQSLTLIATANQGSEATYESGFVIDKFPISRPNLTFSTLTVSNMSPEDSSIYLCSARRSSGNTIYFGEGSWLTVV.

V and J are TRBV23-1 and TRBJ2-5; D perhaps matches TRBD1 (6 bases). TRBV23-1 is recorded as an ORF, its role being uncertain. This CDR3 region has 14 residues. V was trimmed by 6 bases and J by 2 bases, leaving 13 bases between them. The DNA for the CDR3 is TGCGCCAGCAGCCCTAGACAGGTTCAAGAGACCCAGTACTTC. Translation gives CASSPRQVQETQYF.

This clonotype has only a few counts. This chain connects TRBV6-6 to TRBJ2-5, with TRBD2 identical over 7 bases. The V gene end was trimmed by 8 bases and the J gene end by 5 bases; junction bases not matched to a gene: 5. The CDR3 is 12 amino acids. The germline V gene has CDR1 MNHNY and CDR2 SVGAGI (reference sequence). Here the CDR3 reads CASGGRAETQYF. The DNA of the CDR3 is TGTGCCAGCGGGGGGAGGGCGGAGACCCAGTACTTC.

This chain links TRBV7-8 with TRBJ2-7; the D gene is possibly TRBD2 (6 bases). Trimming stripped 5 bases from V and 3 bases from J, with 17 bases between. The CDR3 runs 15 residues. The germline V gene has CDR1 SGHVS and CDR2 FQNEAQ. The CDR3 bases are TGTGCCAGCAGCGGCCGGGGCAGGGACTTCTACGAGCAGTACTTC. The encoded protein is CASSGRGRDFYEQYF.

The chain recombines TRBV7-9 with TRBJ2-3; D not resolved. V was cut by 0 bases and J by 0 bases, with 16 bases left in between. This CDR3 contains 18 residues. Germline V lookup: CDR1 SEHNR, CDR2 FQNEAQ (reference sequence). The CDR3 sequence: CASSLARWFETSTDTQYF. The CDR3 DNA sequence: TGTGCCAGCAGCTTAGCACGCTGGTTTGAGACTAGCACAGATACGCAGTATTTT.

The V gene is TRBV7-2, the J gene TRBJ1-1, with a weak D call TRBD1 (6 bases). Per the germline V gene, CDR1 is SGHTA and CDR2 is FQGNSA. This CDR3 comprises 14 residues. The V gene lost 3 bases and the J gene lost 3 bases, with 11 bases spanning the gap. The CDR3 spells CASSFTEGDTEAFF. DNA for the CDR3: TGTGCCAGCAGCTTCACCGAGGGGGACACTGAAGCTTTCTTT.

The chain carries TRBV2 and TRBJ1-2, with D possibly matching TRBD1 (5 bases). This CDR3 has 12 amino acids. Trimming pared 5 bases from V and 4 bases from J, leaving 8 bases between. Germline V gene data show CDR1 as SNHLY and CDR2 as FYNNEI. DNA for the CDR3: TGTGCCAGCAGTTTTGGGGCCTATGGCTACACCTTC. It translates to CASSFGAYGYTF.

The gene calls are TRBV6-2 or TRBV6-3 and TRBJ2-1; possible D gene TRBD2, 5 bases. Trimming cost V 2 bases and J 10 bases, with 12 bases left between them. Germline CDR1 and CDR2: MNHEY and SVGEGT. This CDR3 has 13 residues. CDR3 nucleotide sequence: TGTGCCAGCAGTTACCCCCCTAGCCCCGAGCAGTTCTTC. Amino acid sequence: CASSYPPSPEQFF.

This clonotype was seen at least ten times. An end of the junction differs from the germline gene, which may be a read error. V usage is TRBV5-1 and J usage is TRBJ2-1; D unresolved. CDR1 and CDR2 (germline): SGHRS, YFSETQ. There are 13 residues in the CDR3. CDR3 sequence (DNA): TGTGCCAGCTCCCTAGGCTCCTACAATGAGCAGTTCTTC. This encodes CASSLGSYNEQFF.

This rearrangement joins TRBV29-1 to TRBJ2-3, with D uncertain. The CDR3 has 14 amino acids. The V end lost 4 bases, the J end lost 5 bases, and 16 bases lay between the germline ends. Per the germline V gene, CDR1 is SQVTM and CDR2 is ANQGSEA. CDR3 loop: CSVGLLGSGDTQYF. The CDR3 DNA is TGCAGCGTTGGCCTCTTGGGGTCGGGAGATACGCAGTATTTT.

This clonotype is a singleton in its sample. This may stem from a read error, because a much larger clone lies one nucleotide away. The rearrangement uses TRBV20-1 and TRBJ2-1, with TRBD1 matching 8 bases. The germline V gene encodes CDR1 DFQATT and CDR2 SNEGSKA (reference sequence). The CDR3 is 14 amino acids. The CDR3 is CSASRTGSYNDQFF. The CDR3 region has the DNA TGCAGTGCTAGTCGGACAGGGTCCTACAATGACCAGTTCTTC.

Written as DNA, the CDR3 is TGCAGTGGGCAGGGGGCAGATACGCAGTATTTT. The encoded protein is CSGQGADTQYF. The rearrangement uses TRBV20-1 and TRBJ2-3; 7 positions agree with TRBD1. The CDR3 runs to 11 residues. Germline trimming cut 7 bases from V and 4 bases from J; bases unmatched to any gene: 2. Germline values: CDR1 DFQATT, CDR2 SNEGSKA (reference sequence).

This clonotype was seen a handful of times. A read error may account for a junction end that differs from germline. The chain links TRBV5-1 to TRBJ2-4; 9 positions agree with TRBD2. The CDR3 contains 13 residues. CDR1 is SGHRS and CDR2 is YFSETQ in the germline V gene. Written as DNA, the CDR3 is TGCGCCAGTCAGGGACTAGCCCAAAACATTCAGTACTTC. It yields the protein CASQGLAQNIQYF.

This clonotype was seen only a few times. The J gene is TRBJ2-5, the V gene TRBV20-1, with D possibly TRBD2 on 7 matching bases. This CDR3 comprises 13 residues. The V gene lost 5 bases and the J gene lost 6 bases, with 16 bases spanning the gap. Germline CDR1 and CDR2: DFQATT and SNEGSKA (reference sequence). CDR3 sequence reads: CSAEPGGLKTQYF. The CDR3 coding sequence is TGCAGTGCTGAACCCGGGGGGCTGAAGACCCAGTACTTC.

In its sample, this clonotype was seen a few times. This sequence joins TRBV11-2 and TRBJ2-1, with 9 bases lining up with TRBD2. Germline V CDR1 and CDR2: SGHAT, FQNNGV. The J segment lost 4 bases and the V segment lost 6 bases, leaving 19 bases of the junction unmatched. CDR3 length: 19 residues. CDR3 bases: TGTGCCAGCAGTTTATCCCCCGGGGCGGGAGGGCCGAGGTACAATGAGCAGTTCTTC. This encodes CASSLSPGAGGPRYNEQFF. Full variable domain (remainder filled in from reference TRBV11-2 and TRBJ2-1): EAGVAQSPRYKIIEKRQSVAFWCNPISGHATLYWYQQILGQGPKLLIQFQNNGVVDDSQLPKDRFSAERLKGVDSTLKIQPAKLEDSAVYLCASSLSPGAGGPRYNEQFFGPGTRLTVL.